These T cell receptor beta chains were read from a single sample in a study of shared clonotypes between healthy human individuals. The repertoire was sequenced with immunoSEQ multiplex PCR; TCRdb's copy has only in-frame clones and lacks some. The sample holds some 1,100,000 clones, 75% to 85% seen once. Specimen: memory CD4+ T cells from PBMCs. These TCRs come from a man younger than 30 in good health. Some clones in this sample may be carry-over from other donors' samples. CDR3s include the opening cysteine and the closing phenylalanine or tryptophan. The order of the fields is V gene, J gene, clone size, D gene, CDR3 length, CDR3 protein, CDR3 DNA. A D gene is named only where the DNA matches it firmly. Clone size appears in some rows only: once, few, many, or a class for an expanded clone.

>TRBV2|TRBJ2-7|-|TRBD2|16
CASHLTPAGASYEQYF
TGTGCCAGCCACCTTACACCAGCGGGGGCCTCCTACGAGCAGTACTTC
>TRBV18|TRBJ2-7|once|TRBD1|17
CASSPGDRGLVPNEQYF
TGTGCCAGCTCACCTGGGGACAGGGGGCTTGTTCCCAACGAGCAGTACTTC
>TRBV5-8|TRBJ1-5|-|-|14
CASSRGEGKQPQHF
TGTGCCAGCAGCCGGGGTGAGGGGAAACAGCCCCAGCATTTT
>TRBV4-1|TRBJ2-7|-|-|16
CASSQDLWPYDYEQYF
TGCGCCAGCAGCCAAGATCTGTGGCCCTACGACTACGAGCAGTACTTC
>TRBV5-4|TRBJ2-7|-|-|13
CASSLAVDYEQYF
TGTGCCAGCAGCTTGGCGGTGGATTACGAGCAGTACTTC
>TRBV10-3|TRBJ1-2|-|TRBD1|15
CAISVEGQGSGGYTF
TGTGCCATCAGTGTCGAAGGACAGGGGAGTGGGGGCTACACCTTC
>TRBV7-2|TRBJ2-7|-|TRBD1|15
CASSRRQGSTYEQYF
TGTGCCAGCAGCCGAAGACAGGGATCAACTTACGAGCAGTACTTC
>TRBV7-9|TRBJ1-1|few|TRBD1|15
CASSSWTGKGTEAFF
TGTGCCAGCAGCTCATGGACAGGGAAGGGCACTGAAGCTTTCTTT
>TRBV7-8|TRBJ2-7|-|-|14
CASSLQDSYYEQYF
TGTGCCAGCAGCCTCCAAGACTCCTACTACGAGCAGTACTTC
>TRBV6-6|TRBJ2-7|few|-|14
CASSSTGTNLEQYF
TGTGCCAGCAGTTCGACCGGGACCAACCTGGAGCAGTACTTC
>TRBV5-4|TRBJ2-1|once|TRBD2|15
CASSLSGSLRNEQFF
TGTGCCAGCAGCCTTAGCGGGAGTCTACGGAATGAGCAGTTCTTC
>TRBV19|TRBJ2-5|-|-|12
CASSIQRGTQYF
TGTGCCAGTAGTATACAACGGGGGACCCAGTACTTC
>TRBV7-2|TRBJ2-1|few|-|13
CASSLYREDEQFF
TGTGCCAGCAGCTTATACAGGGAGGATGAGCAGTTCTTC
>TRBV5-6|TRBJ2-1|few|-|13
CASSSGTHNEQFF
TGTGCCAGCAGCTCCGGGACACACAATGAGCAGTTCTTC
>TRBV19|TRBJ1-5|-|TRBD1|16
CASSEWTGYSNQPQHF
TGTGCCAGTAGTGAATGGACAGGCTATAGCAATCAGCCCCAGCATTTT
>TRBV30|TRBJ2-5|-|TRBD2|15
CAWSVRLAGVETQYF
TGTGCCTGGAGTGTACGGCTAGCGGGAGTAGAGACCCAGTACTTC
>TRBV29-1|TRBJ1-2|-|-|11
CSVVRTGGYTF
TGCAGCGTTGTGCGGACCGGAGGCTACACCTTC
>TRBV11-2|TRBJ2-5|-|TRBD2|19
CASSSGWLAGLNAQETQYF
TGTGCCAGCAGCTCGGGTTGGCTAGCGGGACTCAACGCCCAAGAGACCCAGTACTTC
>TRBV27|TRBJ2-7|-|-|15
CASSLSQGLPYEQYF
TGTGCCAGCAGTTTATCCCAGGGTCTCCCCTACGAGCAGTACTTC
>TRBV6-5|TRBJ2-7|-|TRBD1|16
CASSYSGTGISYEQYF
TGTGCCAGCAGTTACTCCGGGACAGGGATTAGCTACGAGCAGTACTTC
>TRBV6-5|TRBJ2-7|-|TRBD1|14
CASSLWDSPYEQYF
TGTGCCAGCAGTCTTTGGGACAGCCCCTACGAGCAGTACTTC
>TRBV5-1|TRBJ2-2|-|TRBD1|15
CASSLLQGITGELFF
TGCGCCAGCAGCTTGTTACAGGGGATCACCGGGGAGCTGTTTTTT
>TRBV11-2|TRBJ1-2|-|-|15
CASSPTEGGTYGYTF
TGTGCCAGCAGCCCAACCGAGGGGGGAACCTATGGCTACACCTTC
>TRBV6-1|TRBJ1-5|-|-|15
CASSGQVVGNQPQHF
TGTGCCAGCAGTGGACAGGTTGTAGGCAATCAGCCCCAGCATTTT
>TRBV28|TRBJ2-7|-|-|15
CASSLSFGPIYEQYF
TGTGCCAGCAGTTTGAGCTTTGGTCCCATCTACGAGCAGTACTTC
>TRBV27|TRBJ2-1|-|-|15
CASSSEARVYNEQFF
TGTGCCAGCAGTTCAGAGGCTAGGGTCTACAATGAGCAGTTCTTC
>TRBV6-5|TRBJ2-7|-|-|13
CASRTGSSYEQYF
TGTGCCAGCAGAACAGGGTCATCTTACGAGCAGTACTTC
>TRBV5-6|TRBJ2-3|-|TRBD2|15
CASSPLAGASDTQYF
TGTGCCAGCAGCCCCCTAGCGGGAGCATCAGATACGCAGTATTTT
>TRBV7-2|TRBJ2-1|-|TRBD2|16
CASTLSWGLGGGEQFF
TGTGCCAGCACCCTTAGTTGGGGACTAGGGGGAGGAGAGCAGTTCTTC
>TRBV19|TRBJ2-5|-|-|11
CASSIEETQYF
TGTGCCAGTAGTATAGAAGAGACCCAGTACTTC
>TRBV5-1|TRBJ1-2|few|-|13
CASSEGRPYGYTF
TGCGCCAGCAGCGAGGGACGGCCCTATGGCTACACCTTC
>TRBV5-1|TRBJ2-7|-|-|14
CASSLGGSSYEQYF
TGCGCCAGCAGCTTGGGAGGCTCCTCTTACGAGCAGTACTTC
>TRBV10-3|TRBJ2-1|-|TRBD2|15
CAISPGTSGIIEQFF
TGTGCCATCAGTCCCGGGACTAGCGGGATTATTGAGCAGTTCTTC
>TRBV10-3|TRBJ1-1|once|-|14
CAISQGILDTEAFF
TGTGCCATCAGCCAGGGTATACTAGACACTGAAGCTTTCTTT
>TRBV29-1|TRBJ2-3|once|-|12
CSVDGGTDTQYF
TGCAGCGTTGACGGCGGGACAGATACGCAGTATTTT
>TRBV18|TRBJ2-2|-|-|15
CASSPVGGWAGELFF
TGTGCCAGCTCACCAGTTGGGGGCTGGGCCGGGGAGCTGTTTTTT
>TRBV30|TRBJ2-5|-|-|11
CAWSGGETQYF
TGTGCCTGGTCAGGGGGGGAGACCCAGTACTTC
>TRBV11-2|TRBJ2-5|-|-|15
CASSPTRDPGGTQYF
TGTGCCAGCAGCCCCACCCGGGACCCCGGAGGGACCCAGTACTTC
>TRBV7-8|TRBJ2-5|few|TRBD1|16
CASSLDYRGRGETQYF
TGTGCCAGCAGCTTAGACTACAGGGGCCGCGGTGAGACCCAGTACTTC
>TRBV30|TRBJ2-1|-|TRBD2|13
CACTSGGYNEQFF
TGTGCCTGCACTAGCGGTGGCTACAATGAGCAGTTCTTC
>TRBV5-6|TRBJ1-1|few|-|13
CASSLPGVGEAFF
TGTGCCAGCAGCTTGCCAGGGGTCGGTGAAGCTTTCTTT
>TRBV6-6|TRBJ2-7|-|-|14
CASSRSGQPYEQYF
TGTGCCAGCAGTAGGTCAGGGCAGCCCTACGAGCAGTACTTC
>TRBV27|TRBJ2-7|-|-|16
CASRAEGGRAPYEQYF
TGTGCCAGCAGGGCAGAAGGTGGGCGGGCTCCCTACGAGCAGTACTTC
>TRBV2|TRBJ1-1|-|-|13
CASSERTHTEAFF
TGTGCCAGCAGTGAACGAACCCACACTGAAGCTTTCTTT
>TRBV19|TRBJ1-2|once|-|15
CASSIFSGSDYGYTF
TGTGCCAGTAGTATCTTTAGTGGATCGGACTATGGCTACACCTTC